Below, 24 T cell receptor beta chains from the same sample are listed, as sequenced in a study of T cells in Graves' hyperthyroidism and ophthalmopathy (dated by TCRdb to between 2017 and 2020). To prepare the library, multiplex PCR was applied. The sequencer was an Illumina HiSeq 2000. The TCR beta CDR3 regions were amplified from RNA transcripts. The TCR CDR3 was subjected to a first round of RT-PCR using the HTBI primer set and the Qiagen OneStep RT-PCR kit. TCRdb took the public reads, trimmed them with fastp at Q25, ran MiXCR for clone calling and kept in-frame beta chains. For every CDR3 protein sequence, its rows merge into one entry that carries the most common genes and DNA. The sample table records 460,000 or so distinct CDR3 sequences; around 15% of these occur just once. In total, the top ten clones hold 15% to 20% of the sample. The sequenced sample consisted of blood. Receptor source: a woman under 30 with Graves' hyperthyroidism.

In this sample, this clonotype turned up many times. The chain joins TRBV27 to TRBJ2-7; TRBD2 agrees at 12 bases. The CDR3 runs to 16 residues. Losses at the gene ends were 5 bases for V and 2 bases for J; bases not matched to a gene: 7. Germline loops: CDR1 MNHEY, CDR2 SMNVEV (reference sequence). This chain's CDR3 is CASSPYTSGRPYEQYF. The DNA of the CDR3 is TGTGCCAGCAGTCCATACACTAGCGGGAGGCCCTACGAGCAGTACTTC.

Ten or more counts support this clonotype. The V call is TRBV2, the J call TRBJ1-3; D possibly corresponds to TRBD1 (5 bases). Germline values: CDR1 SNHLY, CDR2 FYNNEI. Trimming removed 4 bases from V and 4 bases from J, with 14 bases in between. The CDR3 is made up of 15 amino acids. This chain's CDR3 is CASSGGEVLGNTIYF. In nucleotides, the CDR3 is TGTGCCAGCAGTGGGGGCGAGGTTCTCGGAAACACCATATATTTT.

In its sample, this clonotype was seen a few times. This sequence joins TRBV12-3 or TRBV12-4 and TRBJ2-2, with D possibly matching TRBD2 (6 bases). The CDR3 covers 16 residues. V lost 3 bases to trimming and J lost 2 bases, with 13 bases between them. The CDR3 protein is CASSLREGLNTGELFF. CDR3 bases: TGTGCCAGCAGTTTGCGGGAAGGTTTAAACACCGGGGAGCTGTTTTTT.

The table lists this clonotype with many counts. The chain employs TRBV7-9 and TRBJ1-2; no reliable D call. The germline V and J ends were trimmed by 3 bases and 4 bases, with 12 bases remaining between them. The CDR3 runs 14 residues. The germline gives CDR1 SEHNR, CDR2 FQNEAQ (reference sequence). In DNA, the CDR3 is TGTGCCAGCAGCTTCCTAGGGCGGACCTATGGCTACACCTTC. Amino acids: CASSFLGRTYGYTF.

Many counts were recorded for this clonotype. Written as DNA, the CDR3 is TGCAGTGCTCATCCCAAGGGGTCGGTAACCGGGGAGCTGTTTTTT. Its translation is CSAHPKGSVTGELFF. This chain joins TRBV20-1 and TRBJ2-2, with D possibly TRBD1 on 5 matching bases. CDR3 size: 15 residues. The germline V and J ends were trimmed by 5 bases and 5 bases, with 18 bases remaining between them. Germline loops: CDR1 DFQATT, CDR2 SNEGSKA (reference sequence).

This clonotype was counted many times. J is TRBJ1-4 and V is TRBV18, with 10 bases aligning to TRBD1. This CDR3 is built from 15 residues. V shed 0 bases, J shed 7 bases, and the junction held 2 bases outside the gene matches. CDR1 is KGHSH, CDR2 LQKENI, per germline. Written as DNA, the CDR3 is TGTGCCAGCTCACCACCGGGACAGGGGAGTGAAAAACTGTTTTTT. This translates into CASSPPGQGSEKLFF.

The chain uses TRBV12-3 or TRBV12-4 and TRBJ2-4; possibly TRBD1 or TRBD2 for D (5 bases each). Between the trimmed V and J ends, which lost 5 bases and 8 bases, there was a span of 16 bases. The CDR3 covers 14 residues. The CDR3 sequence: CASSPSGPRYIQYF. The CDR3 DNA reads as TGTGCCAGCAGTCCTTCGGGACCCAGGTACATTCAGTACTTC.

The chain is built from TRBV24-1 and TRBJ2-1; D might be TRBD1 (8 bases). CDR3 length: 17 amino acids. Germline-derived CDR1 and CDR2 are KGHDR and SFDVKD. V was shortened by 9 bases and J by 2 bases, with 22 bases between the two germline ends. In DNA form, the CDR3 reads TGTGCCACCCGGGACAGGCGATCTAGCGGTACCTACAATGAGCAGTTCTTC. Translated, it gives CATRDRRSSGTYNEQFF.

This clonotype was seen repeatedly, ten times or more. The rearrangement joins TRBV11-2 to TRBJ2-5, with TRBD1 matching over 9 bases. CDR1 SGHAT and CDR2 FQNNGV come from the germline V gene. The length of the CDR3 is 15 residues. The V and J ends lost 5 bases and 2 bases, in that order; junction bases with no gene match: 6. The CDR3 sequence: CASSPGQGAQETQYF. The CDR3 DNA follows: TGTGCCAGCAGCCCGGGACAGGGCGCACAAGAGACCCAGTACTTC.

The chain is built from TRBV7-3 and TRBJ1-2; D unresolved. Germline-derived CDR1 and CDR2 are SGHTA and FQGTGA. The CDR3 spans 15 residues. V shed 2 bases and J shed 4 bases, with 14 bases lying between them. CDR3 bases: TGTGCCAGCAGCTTATTCCCGGACCGGAGCTATGGCTACACCTTC. Its translation: CASSLFPDRSYGYTF.

Many counts were recorded for this clonotype. Here the CDR3 reads CATSDSGQGGNTGELFF. CDR3 in DNA: TGTGCCACCAGTGATTCCGGACAGGGGGGTAATACCGGGGAGCTGTTTTTT. The rearrangement uses TRBV24-1 and TRBJ2-2; 10 positions agree with TRBD1. The CDR3 totals 17 residues. Germline V gene sequence: CDR1 KGHDR, CDR2 SFDVKD. J gave up 5 bases and V 2 bases, and 7 bases lay outside the gene matches.

This clonotype was observed at least ten times. This chain links TRBV20-1 with TRBJ2-5; 12 bases fit TRBD2. The V gene's germline CDR1 is DFQATT and CDR2 SNEGSKA (reference sequence). The ends lost 6 bases at V and 4 bases at J; junction bases unmatched: 12. CDR3 length equals 16 residues. CDR3: CSARGDLAGGPETQYF. CDR3 bases: TGCAGTGCAAGGGGGGATCTAGCGGGAGGGCCAGAGACCCAGTACTTC.

The chain combines TRBV6-5 with TRBJ1-1; D perhaps matches TRBD1 (5 bases). Trimming left V 0 bases short and J 5 bases short, with 10 bases between. Looked up from germline, CDR1 is MNHEY and CDR2 is SVGAGI. This CDR3 spans 14 amino acids. The CDR3 here is CASSYSRGITEAFF. Written as DNA, the CDR3 is TGTGCCAGCAGTTACTCAAGGGGAATTACTGAAGCTTTCTTT.

The chain combines TRBV28 with TRBJ1-6; a possible D gene is TRBD1 (5 bases). The CDR3 loop spans 18 amino acids. Trimming took 5 bases from V and 7 from J, leaving 24 bases between them. Germline CDR1 is MDHEN and CDR2 is SYDVKM. CDR3 protein: CASSEALVGQGGNSPLHF. The DNA of the CDR3 is TGTGCCAGCAGTGAAGCTTTGGTGGGGCAGGGCGGCAATTCACCCCTCCACTTT.

Points on this clonotype: Just one base apart from a much larger clone, this may be a read error. The chain links TRBV18 to TRBJ1-4; the D gene is possibly TRBD1 (5 bases). CDR1 and CDR2 (germline): KGHSH, LQKENI. The CDR3 runs to 16 residues. The CDR3: CVSSRGRSATNEKLFF. The CDR3 DNA is TGTGTCAGCTCACGGGGACGGAGCGCAACTAATGAAAAACTGTTTTTT.

There are a few counts of this clonotype. The chain uses TRBV7-3 and TRBJ1-6; possible D gene TRBD1, 5 bases. V was pared by 5 bases and J by 10 bases, with 15 bases between. CDR1 and CDR2 (germline): SGHTA, FQGTGA. The CDR3 spans 14 residues. The CDR3 DNA follows: TGTGCCAGCAGCGTGGGGCTCGCGGGGTCACCCCTCCACTTT. It yields the protein CASSVGLAGSPLHF.

V and J are TRBV7-3 and TRBJ2-5; 8 bases map to TRBD2. Germline CDR1 SGHTA, CDR2 FQGTGA. The CDR3 length is 14 residues. The trim removed 2 bases at V and 10 bases at J, leaving 9 bases unmatched. CDR3 residues: CASSLDSGSGVQYF. In nucleotides, the CDR3 is TGTGCCAGCAGCTTAGACTCCGGTAGCGGGGTCCAGTACTTC.

The gene calls are TRBV2 and TRBJ1-2, with D perhaps TRBD1 (6 bases). Germline CDR1 SNHLY, CDR2 FYNNEI. With 1 base removed from V and 6 bases from J, the gap between germline ends came to 15 bases. This CDR3 region has 15 residues. CDR3 DNA: TGTGCCAGCAGTGAAGGACCCCAGGGGTCCAATGGCTACACCTTC. The encoded protein is CASSEGPQGSNGYTF.

CDR3 coding DNA: TGTGCCAGCACTCCCCTAGCGGGGGAAGATACGCAGTATTTT. As protein: CASTPLAGEDTQYF. J is TRBJ2-3 and V is TRBV6-1, with 10 bases aligning to TRBD2. V lost 7 bases to trimming and J lost 5 bases; unmatched junction nucleotides: 6. Germline-derived CDR1 and CDR2 are MNHNS and SASEGT. The CDR3 runs 14 residues.

The V call is TRBV3-1, the J call TRBJ2-5, with TRBD2 matching 10 bases. Looked up from germline, CDR1 is LGHDT and CDR2 is YNNKEL (reference sequence). The CDR3 is 16 residues long. J was trimmed by 2 bases and V by 0 bases; bases with no gene match: 3. Written as DNA, the CDR3 is TGTGCCAGCAGCCAAGATATACTAGCGGGGCAAGAGACCCAGTACTTC. Protein: CASSQDILAGQETQYF.

This clonotype has more than one count but fewer than ten. Here the CDR3 DNA reads TGCAGCGTTGAAGACCCCCGGACGGTCTATGGCTACACCTTC. It is translated as CSVEDPRTVYGYTF. J is TRBJ1-2 and V is TRBV29-1; no definite D call. CDR3 size: 14 residues. The V gene lost 0 bases and the J gene lost 4 bases, with 12 bases spanning the gap. The germline gives CDR1 SQVTM, CDR2 ANQGSEA.

The sample holds a few counts of this clonotype. V gene TRBV29-1 combines with J gene TRBJ2-3, with a possible D match to TRBD2 (5 bases). The CDR3 has 14 amino acids. CDR1 and CDR2 (germline): SQVTM, ANQGSEA. Trimming cost V 3 bases and J 1 base, with 11 bases left between them. The CDR3, as DNA: TGCAGCGTTGAGCCGGACTTGGGCACAGATACGCAGTATTTT. Its protein is CSVEPDLGTDTQYF.

This clonotype was seen a single time. The CDR3 nucleotides are TGTGCCAGCAGTTACGGGACGGGCTACACCGGGGAGCTGTTTTTT. Its translation is CASSYGTGYTGELFF. This chain links TRBV7-9 with TRBJ2-2, with D possibly being TRBD1 or TRBD2 (5 bases each). Trimming took 6 bases from V and 3 from J, leaving 14 bases between them. The CDR3 spans 15 residues. Germline CDR1 and CDR2: SEHNR and FQNEAQ (reference sequence).

This chain joins TRBV30 and TRBJ1-4, with D unresolved. CDR3 length: 13 residues. Germline values: CDR1 GTSNPN, CDR2 SVGIG (reference sequence). The ends were cut back, 3 bases at V and 4 bases at J, with 9 bases in the middle. CDR3 DNA sequence: TGTGCCTGGAGGCGCGGGAATAATGAAAAACTGTTTTTT. The encoded protein is CAWRRGNNEKLFF.